This TCR beta chain originates from a study of human T cells and chemical hapten exposure. Regarding time point: patch test 2, 6 weeks after DPC sensitization. The treatment denotes: therapeutic diphenylcyclopropenone sensitization with weekly scalp DPC. Findings and limits, study-wide: After DPC sensitization, TCRs above 1 in 1000 frequency showed no change. Significantly more large CDR3 similarity clusters arose among expanded TCRs than among controls.

In its sample, this clonotype was seen a few times. Its specificity is not known. MiXCR, run by TCRdb on the RACE reads, gives a single entry per CDR3 protein. In the table there are roughly 380,000 distinct CDR3 sequences, roughly 6.3% of which are singletons. The source of this sequence is a young woman with alopecia areata. Some clones in this sample may be carry-over from other donors' samples. Sequenced material: whole blood, taken in connection with sensitization to the hapten diphenylcyclopropenone (DPC).

CDR3 nucleotide sequence: TGCAGTGCCCGTGACAAATTCTATGGCTACACCTTC. Amino acids: CSARDKFYGYTF. The chain couples TRBV20-1 to TRBJ1-2; the D is unclear. Looked up from germline, CDR1 is DFQATT and CDR2 is SNEGSKA (reference sequence). This CDR3 contains 12 residues. The V end was cut by 6 bases, the J end by 4 bases, with 12 bases between.